Listed below are T cell receptor beta chains from one sample, sequenced in a study of cytomegalovirus exposure and HLA in healthy donors. Using immunoSEQ multiplex PCR, the repertoire was profiled, and TCRdb retains in-frame clones only, with some absent. The sample totals 90,000 to 130,000 clones. Sequenced sample: PBMCs. The receptors stem from a man younger than 45 in good health and CMV-seronegative. The CDR3 runs from the conserved cysteine through the conserved F or W. The D gene is left open where the match is weak.

j_gene: TRBJ1-1; v_gene: TRBV9; len: 13; d_gene: .; CDR3aa: CASSVTGNTEAFF
j_gene: TRBJ2-1; v_gene: TRBV2; len: 15; d_gene: TRBD1; CDR3aa: CASRPDRAFSGEQFF
j_gene: TRBJ1-5; v_gene: TRBV7-2; len: 16; d_gene: TRBD1; CDR3aa: CASSLGDRDSNQPQHF
j_gene: TRBJ2-5; v_gene: TRBV11-2; len: 12; d_gene: .; CDR3aa: CASSPRVGTQYF
j_gene: TRBJ2-7; v_gene: TRBV30; len: 14; d_gene: TRBD1; CDR3aa: CACYRQGASYEQYF
j_gene: TRBJ2-3; v_gene: TRBV5-1; len: 19; d_gene: TRBD1; CDR3aa: CASSGGQVSAARSTDTQYF
j_gene: TRBJ2-2; v_gene: TRBV7-3; len: 18; d_gene: TRBD1; CDR3aa: CASSLTGTGSSNTGELFF
j_gene: TRBJ2-7; v_gene: TRBV6-5; len: 14; d_gene: TRBD1; CDR3aa: CASSYRDRGYEQYF
j_gene: TRBJ2-3; v_gene: TRBV7-9; len: 16; d_gene: .; CDR3aa: CASSLVRLVGADTQYF
j_gene: TRBJ1-6; v_gene: TRBV7-3; len: 14; d_gene: TRBD1; CDR3aa: CASSLRQGESPLHF
j_gene: TRBJ2-7; v_gene: TRBV19; len: 14; d_gene: .; CDR3aa: CASSTSQGSYEQYF
j_gene: TRBJ2-3; v_gene: TRBV5-6; len: 16; d_gene: TRBD2; CDR3aa: CASSLVTSGSPDTQYF
j_gene: TRBJ1-1; v_gene: TRBV28; len: 14; d_gene: .; CDR3aa: CASSFQGVNTEAFF
j_gene: TRBJ2-3; v_gene: TRBV28; len: 15; d_gene: .; CDR3aa: CASSLRGGGADTQYF
j_gene: TRBJ2-3; v_gene: TRBV30; len: 15; d_gene: TRBD1; CDR3aa: CAWSPGQGATDTQYF
j_gene: TRBJ1-1; v_gene: TRBV19; len: 15; d_gene: TRBD1; CDR3aa: CAGNPRDRRNTEAFF
j_gene: TRBJ1-2; v_gene: TRBV7-9; len: 14; d_gene: .; CDR3aa: CASSPVGVHYGYTF
j_gene: TRBJ2-3; v_gene: TRBV6-1; len: 13; d_gene: .; CDR3aa: CASTKAGAVLGYF
j_gene: TRBJ1-5; v_gene: TRBV27; len: 16; d_gene: .; CDR3aa: CATYGLITGYNQLQHF
j_gene: TRBJ2-1; v_gene: TRBV5-1; len: 17; d_gene: .; CDR3aa: CASSLVGRRSSYNEQFF
j_gene: TRBJ2-7; v_gene: TRBV28; len: 12; d_gene: .; CDR3aa: CASSLRAYEQYF
j_gene: TRBJ2-1; v_gene: TRBV7-8; len: 19; d_gene: TRBD2; CDR3aa: CASSRLLAGGPLSYNEQFF
j_gene: TRBJ1-1; v_gene: TRBV7-9; len: 11; d_gene: .; CDR3aa: CASSLGTAAFF
j_gene: TRBJ1-5; v_gene: TRBV6-5; len: 13; d_gene: .; CDR3aa: CASSWRGTQPQHF
j_gene: TRBJ1-1; v_gene: TRBV7-3; len: 14; d_gene: .; CDR3aa: CASSLGGANTEAFF
j_gene: TRBJ1-1; v_gene: TRBV5-6; len: 15; d_gene: TRBD1; CDR3aa: CASSEHRGMNTEAFF
j_gene: TRBJ1-2; v_gene: TRBV6-1; len: 14; d_gene: TRBD1; CDR3aa: CASSEQGANYGYTF
j_gene: TRBJ2-3; v_gene: TRBV7-3; len: 11; d_gene: .; CDR3aa: CASSLTDTQYF
j_gene: TRBJ2-7; v_gene: TRBV10-3; len: 14; d_gene: .; CDR3aa: CAISDYYINYEQYF
j_gene: TRBJ2-7; v_gene: TRBV2; len: 16; d_gene: TRBD2; CDR3aa: CASRTLRRERGDEQYF
j_gene: TRBJ1-1; v_gene: TRBV5-4; len: 15; d_gene: .; CDR3aa: CASNRQVGASTEAFF
j_gene: TRBJ1-2; v_gene: TRBV6-6; len: 13; d_gene: .; CDR3aa: CASGEAGRHGYTF
j_gene: TRBJ1-5; v_gene: TRBV2; len: 14; d_gene: TRBD1; CDR3aa: CASSGTGENQPQHF
j_gene: TRBJ1-2; v_gene: TRBV4-2; len: 13; d_gene: .; CDR3aa: CASSRFEGDGYTF
j_gene: TRBJ2-7; v_gene: TRBV9; len: 17; d_gene: TRBD2; CDR3aa: CASSVGVGTTTTYEQYF
j_gene: TRBJ2-7; v_gene: TRBV2; len: 13; d_gene: .; CDR3aa: CASVRGTPPGPYF
j_gene: TRBJ1-1; v_gene: TRBV2; len: 11; d_gene: TRBD1; CDR3aa: CASREDRGAFF
j_gene: TRBJ2-1; v_gene: TRBV11-2; len: 15; d_gene: TRBD2; CDR3aa: CASIPTGGEYNEQFF
j_gene: TRBJ2-1; v_gene: TRBV11-3; len: 13; d_gene: .; CDR3aa: CASSASQGTEQFF
j_gene: TRBJ2-7; v_gene: TRBV5-4; len: 11; d_gene: .; CDR3aa: CASSTGGRQYF
j_gene: TRBJ2-5; v_gene: TRBV19; len: 16; d_gene: TRBD2; CDR3aa: CASSTYGTSVQETQYF
j_gene: TRBJ1-2; v_gene: TRBV18; len: 15; d_gene: .; CDR3aa: CASSPMGGTNYGYTF
j_gene: TRBJ2-3; v_gene: TRBV6-4; len: 14; d_gene: TRBD1; CDR3aa: CASSGGQNTDTQYF
j_gene: TRBJ1-4; v_gene: TRBV5-1; len: 15; d_gene: TRBD1; CDR3aa: CASSPGTGVGEKLFF
j_gene: TRBJ1-1; v_gene: TRBV5-1; len: 14; d_gene: TRBD1; CDR3aa: CASSLGAGGTEAFF
j_gene: TRBJ2-3; v_gene: TRBV2; len: 17; d_gene: TRBD2; CDR3aa: CASSLGLAGEWADTQYF
j_gene: TRBJ2-3; v_gene: TRBV7-3; len: 15; d_gene: TRBD2; CDR3aa: CASNIAGGPTDTQYF
j_gene: TRBJ2-7; v_gene: TRBV9; len: 16; d_gene: TRBD2; CDR3aa: CASSVAPRGGTYEQYF
j_gene: TRBJ2-1; v_gene: TRBV5-1; len: 15; d_gene: .; CDR3aa: CASSLLAGADNEQFF
j_gene: TRBJ2-3; v_gene: TRBV5-6; len: 16; d_gene: TRBD2; CDR3aa: CASSFMSGGSTDTQYF